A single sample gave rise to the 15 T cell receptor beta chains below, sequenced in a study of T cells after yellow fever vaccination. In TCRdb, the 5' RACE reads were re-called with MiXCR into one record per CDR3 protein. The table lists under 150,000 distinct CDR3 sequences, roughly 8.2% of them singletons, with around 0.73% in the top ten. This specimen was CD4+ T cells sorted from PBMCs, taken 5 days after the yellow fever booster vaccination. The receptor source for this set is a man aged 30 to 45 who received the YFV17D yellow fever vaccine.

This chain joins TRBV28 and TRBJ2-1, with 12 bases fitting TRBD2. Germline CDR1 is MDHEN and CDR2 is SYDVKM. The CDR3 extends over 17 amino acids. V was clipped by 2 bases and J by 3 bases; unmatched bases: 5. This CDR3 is CASSLPKGLAGYNEQFF. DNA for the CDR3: TGTGCCAGCAGTTTACCCAAGGGACTAGCGGGCTACAATGAGCAGTTCTTC.

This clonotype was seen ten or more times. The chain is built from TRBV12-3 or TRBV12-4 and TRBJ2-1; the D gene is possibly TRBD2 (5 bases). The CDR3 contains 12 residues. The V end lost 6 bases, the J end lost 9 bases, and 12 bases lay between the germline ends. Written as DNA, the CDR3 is TGTGCCAGCAGCGGACTGCTAGGTGAGCAGTTCTTC. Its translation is CASSGLLGEQFF.

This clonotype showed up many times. CDR3 loop: CASPTANTGTGATNEKLFF. DNA for the CDR3: TGTGCCAGCCCCACCGCCAACACTGGAACAGGTGCAACTAATGAAAAACTGTTTTTT. The chain employs TRBV6-4 and TRBJ1-4, with D perhaps TRBD1 (5 bases). CDR3 size: 19 residues. Germline V gene data show CDR1 as MRHNA and CDR2 as SNTAGT. Trimming removed 8 bases from V and 0 bases from J, with 25 bases in between.

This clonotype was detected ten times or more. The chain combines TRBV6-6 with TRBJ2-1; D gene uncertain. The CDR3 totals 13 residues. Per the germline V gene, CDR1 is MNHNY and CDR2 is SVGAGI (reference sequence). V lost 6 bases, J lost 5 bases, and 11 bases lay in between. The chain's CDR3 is CASSPIPDNEQFF. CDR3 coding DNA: TGTGCCAGCAGCCCGATACCCGACAATGAGCAGTTCTTC.

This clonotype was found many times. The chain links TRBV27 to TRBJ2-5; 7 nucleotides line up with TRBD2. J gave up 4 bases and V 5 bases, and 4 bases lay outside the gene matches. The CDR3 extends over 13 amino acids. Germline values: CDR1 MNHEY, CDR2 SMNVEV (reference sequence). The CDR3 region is CASSPTGGETQYF. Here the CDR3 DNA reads TGTGCCAGCAGTCCAACGGGGGGAGAGACCCAGTACTTC.

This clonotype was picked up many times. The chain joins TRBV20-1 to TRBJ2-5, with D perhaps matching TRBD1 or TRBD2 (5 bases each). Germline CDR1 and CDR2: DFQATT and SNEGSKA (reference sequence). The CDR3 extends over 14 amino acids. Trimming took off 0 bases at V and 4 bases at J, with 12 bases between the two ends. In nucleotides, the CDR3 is TGCAGTGCTAGAGAGGGAGAGGGGATAGAGACCCAGTACTTC. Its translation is CSAREGEGIETQYF.

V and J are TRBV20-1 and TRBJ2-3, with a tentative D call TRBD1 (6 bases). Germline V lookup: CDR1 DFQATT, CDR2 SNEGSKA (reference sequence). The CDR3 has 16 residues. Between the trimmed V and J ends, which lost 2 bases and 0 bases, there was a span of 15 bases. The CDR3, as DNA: TGCAGTGCTAGAACTTTACAGGGCCTAAGCACAGATACGCAGTATTTT. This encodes CSARTLQGLSTDTQYF.

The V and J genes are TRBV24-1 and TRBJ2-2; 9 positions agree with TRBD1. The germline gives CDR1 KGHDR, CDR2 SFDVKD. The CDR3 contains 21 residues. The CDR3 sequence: CGASDSKVRDRVVLNTGELFF. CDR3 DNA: TGTGGCGCCAGTGATTCAAAAGTCCGGGACAGGGTTGTTTTGAACACCGGGGAGCTGTTTTTT.

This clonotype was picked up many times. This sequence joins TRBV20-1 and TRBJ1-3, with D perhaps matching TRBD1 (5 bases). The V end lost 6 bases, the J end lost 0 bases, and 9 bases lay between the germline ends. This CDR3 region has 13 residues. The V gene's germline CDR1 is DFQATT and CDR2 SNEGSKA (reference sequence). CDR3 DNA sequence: TGCAGTGCCCCGGGGCGCTCTGGAAACACCATATATTTT. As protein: CSAPGRSGNTIYF.

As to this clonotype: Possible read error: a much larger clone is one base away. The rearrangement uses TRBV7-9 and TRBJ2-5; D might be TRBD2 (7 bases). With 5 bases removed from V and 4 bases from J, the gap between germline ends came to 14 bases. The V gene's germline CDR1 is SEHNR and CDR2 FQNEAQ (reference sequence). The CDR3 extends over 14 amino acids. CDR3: CASSLQGGGETQYF. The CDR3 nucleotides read TGTGCCAGCAGCCTACAGGGAGGGGGAGAGACCCAGTACTTC.

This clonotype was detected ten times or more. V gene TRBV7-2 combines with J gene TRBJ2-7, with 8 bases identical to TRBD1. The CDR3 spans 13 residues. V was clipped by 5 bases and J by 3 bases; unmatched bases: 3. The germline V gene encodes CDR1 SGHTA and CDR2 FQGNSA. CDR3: CASSTGGGYEQYF. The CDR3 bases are TGTGCCAGCAGCACAGGGGGTGGCTACGAGCAGTACTTC.

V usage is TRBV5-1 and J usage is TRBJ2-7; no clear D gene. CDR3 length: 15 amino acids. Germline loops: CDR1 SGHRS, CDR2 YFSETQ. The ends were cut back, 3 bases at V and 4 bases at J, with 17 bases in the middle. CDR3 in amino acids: CASSSRVDTPYEQYF. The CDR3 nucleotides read TGCGCCAGCAGCTCAAGGGTTGATACCCCGTACGAGCAGTACTTC. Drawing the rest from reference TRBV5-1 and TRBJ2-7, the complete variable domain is KAGVTQTPRYLIKTRGQQVTLSCSPISGHRSVSWYQQTPGQGLQFLFEYFSETQRNKGNFPGRFSGRQFSNSRSEMNVSTLELGDSALYLCASSSRVDTPYEQYFGPGTRLTVT.

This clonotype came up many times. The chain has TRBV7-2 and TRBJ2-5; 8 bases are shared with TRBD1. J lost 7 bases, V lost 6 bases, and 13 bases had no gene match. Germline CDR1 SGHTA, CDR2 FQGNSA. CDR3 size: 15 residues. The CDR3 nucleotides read TGTGCCAGCAGACGAGACAGGGGTTTTGATGGGACCCAGTACTTC. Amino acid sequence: CASRRDRGFDGTQYF.

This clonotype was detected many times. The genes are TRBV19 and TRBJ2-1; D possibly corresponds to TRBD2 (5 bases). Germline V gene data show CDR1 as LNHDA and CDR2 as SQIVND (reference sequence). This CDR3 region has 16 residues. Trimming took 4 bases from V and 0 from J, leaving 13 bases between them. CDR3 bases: TGTGCCAGTAGTACGTGGACTGGAACCTCCTACAATGAGCAGTTCTTC. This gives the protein CASSTWTGTSYNEQFF.

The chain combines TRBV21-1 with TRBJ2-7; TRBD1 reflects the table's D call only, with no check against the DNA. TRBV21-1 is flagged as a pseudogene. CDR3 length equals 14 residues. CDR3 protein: CASSDPGQHYEQYF. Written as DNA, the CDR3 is TGTGCCAGCAGCGATCCGGGACAGCACTACGAGCAGTACTTC.